The next 15 T cell receptor beta chains were all read from a single sample in a study of T cell repertoires in cytomegalovirus infection. Each CDR3 protein is one row after TCRdb ran MiXCR on the reads. The sample yields about 740,000 distinct CDR3 sequences, roughly 35% seen once. The source material was PBMCs. These receptors were collected from a human donor in good health (CMV status not recorded). Some clones in this sample may be carry-over from other donors' samples.

This chain joins TRBV19 and TRBJ2-7; a possible D gene is TRBD2 (5 bases). The CDR3 contains 13 residues. Germline assignment: CDR1 LNHDA and CDR2 SQIVND (reference sequence). V lost 5 bases and J 6 bases, leaving 14 bases between the germline ends. CDR3 nucleotides: TGTGCCAGTAGTGCGCAACTAGGTCTCGAGCAGTACTTC. Its protein product is CASSAQLGLEQYF. Full variable domain (remainder filled in from reference TRBV19 and TRBJ2-7): DGGITQSPKYLFRKEGQNVTLSCEQNLNHDAMYWYRQDPGQGLRLIYYSQIVNDFQKGDIAEGYSVSREKKESFPLTVTSAQKNPTAFYLCASSAQLGLEQYFGPGTRLTVT.

This clonotype was detected a few times. The J gene is TRBJ2-1, the V gene TRBV28; 16 bases fit TRBD2. The CDR3 consists of 18 residues. With 6 bases clipped from V and 7 bases from J, the junction kept 12 bases outside the gene matches. Germline CDR1 reads MDHEN; CDR2 reads SYDVKM. As DNA, the CDR3 is TGTGCCAGCAGCCCGTGGGGGACTAGCGGGAGGGTGATAAATGAGCAGTTCTTC. It yields the protein CASSPWGTSGRVINEQFF.

The V call is TRBV2, the J call TRBJ2-5, with 9 bases matching TRBD2. CDR1 is SNHLY, CDR2 FYNNEI, per germline. The CDR3 totals 14 residues. V shed 2 bases, J shed 4 bases, and the junction held 2 bases outside the gene matches. CDR3 DNA sequence: TGTGCCAGCAGTGAACAACTAGCGGGAGAGACCCAGTACTTC. Translated, it gives CASSEQLAGETQYF.

The chain links TRBV4-1 to TRBJ2-1, with D possibly being TRBD2 (5 bases). The V end lost 0 bases, the J end lost 6 bases, and 9 bases lay between the germline ends. The CDR3 covers 14 residues. Germline V gene sequence: CDR1 MGHRA, CDR2 YSYEKL. CDR3 amino acids: CASSQDPGVNEQFF. In DNA, the CDR3 is TGCGCCAGCAGCCAAGATCCCGGGGTCAATGAGCAGTTCTTC.

This chain joins TRBV4-1 and TRBJ1-6, with TRBD1 matching 10 bases. Germline V gene lookup returns CDR1 MGHRA and CDR2 YSYEKL. The CDR3 runs to 17 residues. J was trimmed by 8 bases and V by 4 bases; bases with no gene match: 11. CDR3 in DNA: TGCGCCAGCAGCCGAGGGGCGTTGGGGACAGGGGATTCACCCCTCCACTTT. It yields the protein CASSRGALGTGDSPLHF.

This clonotype was found a few times. The rearrangement uses TRBV28 and TRBJ2-7; tentatively, D is TRBD2 (5 bases). Trimming left V 2 bases short and J 2 bases short, with 13 bases between. This CDR3 is 15 amino acids long. Germline lookup yields CDR1 MDHEN and CDR2 SYDVKM. In DNA, the CDR3 is TGTGCCAGCAGTTTAGTTTCCCAGGAGGCCTACGAGCAGTACTTC. Amino acids: CASSLVSQEAYEQYF.

The chain has TRBV6-5 and TRBJ2-3; D ambiguous. V gave up 0 bases and J gave up 1 base, with 14 bases separating them. CDR1 and CDR2 (germline): MNHEY, SVGAGI. The CDR3 is 17 residues long. CDR3 DNA: TGTGCCAGCAGTTACTCGACTGGAGCAACGCGCACAGATACGCAGTATTTT. It codes for CASSYSTGATRTDTQYF.

This clonotype was seen at least ten times. The V and J genes are TRBV24-1 and TRBJ2-3, with TRBD2 matching 9 bases. CDR1 is KGHDR and CDR2 is SFDVKD in the germline V gene. The length of the CDR3 is 15 residues. Unmatched junction bases numbered 2, after V lost 0 bases and J lost 5 bases. As DNA, the CDR3 is TGTGCCACCAGTGATTTGACTAGCGGGCAAGATACGCAGTATTTT. As protein: CATSDLTSGQDTQYF.

The rearrangement joins TRBV19 to TRBJ2-1; no reliable D call. Trimming cost V 3 bases and J 8 bases, with 14 bases left between them. There are 14 residues in the CDR3. Germline V lookup: CDR1 LNHDA, CDR2 SQIVND (reference sequence). The CDR3 is CASSIGITRHEQFF. The DNA of the CDR3 is TGTGCCAGTAGTATCGGAATCACCCGACATGAGCAGTTCTTC.

V and J are TRBV20-1 and TRBJ2-1; 10 nucleotides align to TRBD2. CDR1 and CDR2 (germline): DFQATT, SNEGSKA (reference sequence). The J segment lost 5 bases and the V segment lost 0 bases, leaving 7 bases of the junction unmatched. The CDR3 runs 16 residues. The CDR3 is CSARDRPSGGDNEQFF. CDR3 sequence (DNA): TGCAGTGCTAGAGATCGGCCTAGCGGGGGTGACAATGAGCAGTTCTTC.

This clonotype was picked up a small number of times. This sequence joins TRBV7-6 and TRBJ2-1, with D unclear. The V end lost 8 bases, the J end lost 2 bases, and 7 bases lay between the germline ends. CDR3 length: 12 residues. CDR1 is SGHVS, CDR2 FNYEAQ, per germline. CDR3 nucleotide sequence: TGTGCCAGCGGGAAGGCCTACAATGAGCAGTTCTTC. Amino acids: CASGKAYNEQFF.

This clonotype was seen only a few times. The V gene is TRBV7-2, the J gene TRBJ1-1; D gene uncertain. With 3 bases removed from V and 1 base from J, the gap between germline ends came to 6 bases. This CDR3 is built from 13 residues. From germline, CDR1 is SGHTA and CDR2 FQGNSA. The CDR3 DNA reads TGTGCCAGCAGCTTCGCTCCGAACACTGAAGCTTTCTTT. Its protein product is CASSFAPNTEAFF.

The chain carries TRBV9 and TRBJ2-2; tentatively, D is TRBD1 (6 bases). Trimming removed 0 bases from V and 1 base from J, with 13 bases in between. The germline V gene encodes CDR1 SGDLS and CDR2 YYNGEE. This CDR3 region has 17 residues. The CDR3, as DNA: TGTGCCAGCAGCGTAGAAAGAGGCAGGGGGAACACCGGGGAGCTGTTTTTT. Protein sequence: CASSVERGRGNTGELFF.

The chain combines TRBV20-1 with TRBJ2-7; D not resolved. The CDR3 is 10 residues long. Trimming removed 6 bases from V and 1 base from J, with 4 bases in between. Germline values: CDR1 DFQATT, CDR2 SNEGSKA (reference sequence). CDR3 amino acids: CSALSYEQYF. CDR3 DNA sequence: TGCAGTGCCCTGTCCTACGAGCAGTACTTC.

CDR3 amino acids: CASRGGPIPPRNEAFF. CDR3 nucleotide sequence: TGTGCCAGCAGGGGAGGACCGATTCCCCCTCGAAATGAAGCTTTCTTT. V and J are TRBV6-1 and TRBJ1-1; the D is unclear. CDR3 length: 16 residues. Germline CDR1 MNHNS, CDR2 SASEGT. Trimming stripped 6 bases from V and 7 bases from J, with 24 bases between.